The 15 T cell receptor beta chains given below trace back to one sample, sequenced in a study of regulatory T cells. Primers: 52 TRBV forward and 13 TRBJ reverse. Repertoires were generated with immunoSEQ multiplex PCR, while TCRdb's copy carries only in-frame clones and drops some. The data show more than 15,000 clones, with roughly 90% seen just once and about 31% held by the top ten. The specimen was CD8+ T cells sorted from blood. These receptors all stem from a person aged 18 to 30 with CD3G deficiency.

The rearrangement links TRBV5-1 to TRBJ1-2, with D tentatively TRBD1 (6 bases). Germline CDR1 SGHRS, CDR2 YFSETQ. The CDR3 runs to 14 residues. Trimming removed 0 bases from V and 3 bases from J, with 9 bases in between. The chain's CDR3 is CASSLVQGYYGYTF. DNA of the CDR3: TGCGCCAGCAGCTTGGTCCAGGGGTACTATGGCTACACCTTC. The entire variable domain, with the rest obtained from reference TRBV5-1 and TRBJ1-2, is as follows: KAGVTQTPRYLIKTRGQQVTLSCSPISGHRSVSWYQQTPGQGLQFLFEYFSETQRNKGNFPGRFSGRQFSNSRSEMNVSTLELGDSALYLCASSLVQGYYGYTFGSGTRLTVV.

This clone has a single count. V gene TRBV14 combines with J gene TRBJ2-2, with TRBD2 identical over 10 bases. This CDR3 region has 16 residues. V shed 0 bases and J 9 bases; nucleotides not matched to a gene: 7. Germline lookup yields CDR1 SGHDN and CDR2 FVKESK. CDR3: CASSQDGSSGGWELFF. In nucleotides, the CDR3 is TGTGCCAGCAGCCAAGATGGGTCTAGCGGGGGATGGGAGCTGTTTTTT.

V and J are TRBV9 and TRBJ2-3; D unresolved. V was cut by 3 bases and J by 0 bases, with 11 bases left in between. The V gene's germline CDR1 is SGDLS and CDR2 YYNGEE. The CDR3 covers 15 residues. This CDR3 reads CASSAPDGSTDTQYF. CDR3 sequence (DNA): TGTGCCAGCAGCGCGCCGGATGGTAGCACAGATACGCAGTATTTT.

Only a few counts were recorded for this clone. The CDR3 DNA reads TGCGCCAGCAGTGAAACAGCTAACTATGGCTACACCTTC. Amino acid sequence: CASSETANYGYTF. The chain has TRBV10-1 and TRBJ1-2; D gene uncertain. The CDR3 runs 13 residues. V was clipped by 3 bases and J by 0 bases, with 5 bases between them. Germline CDR1 is WNHNN and CDR2 is SYGVQD (reference sequence).

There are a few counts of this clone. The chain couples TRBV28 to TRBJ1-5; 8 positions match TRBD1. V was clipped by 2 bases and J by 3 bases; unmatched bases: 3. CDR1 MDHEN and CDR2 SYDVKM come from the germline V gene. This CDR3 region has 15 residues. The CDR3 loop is CASSLNRGINQPQHF. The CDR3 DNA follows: TGTGCCAGCAGTTTAAACAGGGGGATCAATCAGCCCCAGCATTTT.

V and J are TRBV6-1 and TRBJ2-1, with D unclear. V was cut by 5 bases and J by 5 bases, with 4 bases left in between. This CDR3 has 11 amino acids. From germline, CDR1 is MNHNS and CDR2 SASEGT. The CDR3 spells CASSPNNEQFF. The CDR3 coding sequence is TGTGCCAGCAGTCCAAACAATGAGCAGTTCTTC.

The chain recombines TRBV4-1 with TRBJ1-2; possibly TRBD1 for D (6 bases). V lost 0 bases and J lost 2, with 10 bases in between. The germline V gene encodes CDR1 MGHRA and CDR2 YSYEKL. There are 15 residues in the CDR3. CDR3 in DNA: TGCGCCAGCAGCCAAGACCATCAGGGGAACTATGGCTACACCTTC. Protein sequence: CASSQDHQGNYGYTF.

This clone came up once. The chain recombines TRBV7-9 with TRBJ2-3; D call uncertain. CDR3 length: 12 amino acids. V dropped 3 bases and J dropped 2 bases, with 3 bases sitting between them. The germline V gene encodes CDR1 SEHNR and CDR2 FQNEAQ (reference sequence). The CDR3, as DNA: TGTGCCAGCAGCTTGGACACAGATACGCAGTATTTT. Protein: CASSLDTDTQYF.

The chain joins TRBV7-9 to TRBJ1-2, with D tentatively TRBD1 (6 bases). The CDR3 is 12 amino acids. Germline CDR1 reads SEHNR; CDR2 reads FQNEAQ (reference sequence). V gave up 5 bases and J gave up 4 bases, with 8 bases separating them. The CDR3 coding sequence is TGTGCCAGCAGCCCGACAGGCTATGGCTACACCTTC. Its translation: CASSPTGYGYTF.

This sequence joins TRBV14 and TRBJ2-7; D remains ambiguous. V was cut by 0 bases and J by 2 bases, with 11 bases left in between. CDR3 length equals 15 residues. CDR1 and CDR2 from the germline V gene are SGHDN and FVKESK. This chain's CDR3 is CASSQESAATYEQYF. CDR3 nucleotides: TGTGCCAGCAGCCAAGAATCAGCTGCCACCTACGAGCAGTACTTC.

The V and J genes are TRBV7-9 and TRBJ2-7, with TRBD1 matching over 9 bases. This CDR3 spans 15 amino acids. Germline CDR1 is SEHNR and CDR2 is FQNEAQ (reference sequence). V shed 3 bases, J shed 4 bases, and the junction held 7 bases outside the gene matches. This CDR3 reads CASSFGDRELYEQYF. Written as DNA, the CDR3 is TGTGCCAGCAGCTTCGGGGACAGGGAATTGTACGAGCAGTACTTC. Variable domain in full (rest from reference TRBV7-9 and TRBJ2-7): DTGVSQNPRHKITKRGQNVTFRCDPISEHNRLYWYRQTLGQGPEFLTYFQNEAQLEKSRLLSDRFSAERPKGSFSTLEIQRTEQGDSAMYLCASSFGDRELYEQYFGPGTRLTVT.

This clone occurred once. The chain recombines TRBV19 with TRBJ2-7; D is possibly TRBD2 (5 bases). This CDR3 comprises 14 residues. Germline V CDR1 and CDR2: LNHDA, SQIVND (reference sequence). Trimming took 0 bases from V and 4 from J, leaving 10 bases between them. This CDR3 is CASSIDNPGYEQYF. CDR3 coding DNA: TGTGCCAGTAGTATAGATAACCCGGGATACGAGCAGTACTTC.

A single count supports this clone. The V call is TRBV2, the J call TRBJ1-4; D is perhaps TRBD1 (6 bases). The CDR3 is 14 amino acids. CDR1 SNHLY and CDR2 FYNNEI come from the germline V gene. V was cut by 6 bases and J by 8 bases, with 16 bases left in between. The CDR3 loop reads CASRAEGGAEKLFF. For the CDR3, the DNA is TGTGCCAGCAGGGCGGAGGGGGGGGCGGAAAAACTGTTTTTT.

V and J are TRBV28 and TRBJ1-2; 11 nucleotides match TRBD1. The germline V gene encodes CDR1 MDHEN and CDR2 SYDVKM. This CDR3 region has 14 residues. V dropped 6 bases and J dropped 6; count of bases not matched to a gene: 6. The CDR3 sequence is CASSWGQGGDGYTF. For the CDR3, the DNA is TGTGCCAGCAGCTGGGGACAGGGGGGAGATGGCTACACCTTC.

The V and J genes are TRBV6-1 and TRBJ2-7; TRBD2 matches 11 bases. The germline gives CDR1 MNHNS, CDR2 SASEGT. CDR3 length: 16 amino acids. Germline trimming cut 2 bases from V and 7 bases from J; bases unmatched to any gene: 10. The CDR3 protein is CASSELVAGGAQEQYF. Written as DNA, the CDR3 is TGTGCCAGCAGTGAATTGGTAGCGGGGGGGGCACAAGAGCAGTACTTC.